The sequence of this T cell receptor beta chain was determined in a study of T cell responses to AZD1222 COVID-19 vaccine. Study outcomes and limitations: Possibly, clonal diversity was underestimated; donors were largely white British and included more females.

Remarks on this clone: The antigen is undetermined.

This CDR3 has 15 residues. Trimming left V 3 bases short and J 0 bases short, with 12 bases between. Germline V lookup: CDR1 SGHVS, CDR2 FQNEAQ. Using immunoSEQ multiplex PCR, the repertoire was profiled, and TCRdb retains in-frame clones only, with some absent. The sample lists 150,000 to 200,000 clones, 90% occurring once. This TCR derives from an adult in good health. The specimen was peripheral blood, collected on day 0 of AZD1222 vaccination. J is TRBJ2-7 and V is TRBV7-8; perhaps TRBD1 as D (5 bases). Here the CDR3 reads CASSLESGPSYEQYF. The CDR3 coding sequence is TGTGCCAGCAGCTTGGAGTCAGGGCCCTCCTACGAGCAGTACTTC. The full variable domain, rest sourced from reference TRBV7-8 and TRBJ2-7, is GAGVSQSPRYKVAKRGQDVALRCDPISGHVSLFWYQQALGQGPEFLTYFQNEAQLDKSGLPSDRFFAERPEGSVSTLKIQRTQQEDSAVYLCASSLESGPSYEQYFGPGTRLTVT.